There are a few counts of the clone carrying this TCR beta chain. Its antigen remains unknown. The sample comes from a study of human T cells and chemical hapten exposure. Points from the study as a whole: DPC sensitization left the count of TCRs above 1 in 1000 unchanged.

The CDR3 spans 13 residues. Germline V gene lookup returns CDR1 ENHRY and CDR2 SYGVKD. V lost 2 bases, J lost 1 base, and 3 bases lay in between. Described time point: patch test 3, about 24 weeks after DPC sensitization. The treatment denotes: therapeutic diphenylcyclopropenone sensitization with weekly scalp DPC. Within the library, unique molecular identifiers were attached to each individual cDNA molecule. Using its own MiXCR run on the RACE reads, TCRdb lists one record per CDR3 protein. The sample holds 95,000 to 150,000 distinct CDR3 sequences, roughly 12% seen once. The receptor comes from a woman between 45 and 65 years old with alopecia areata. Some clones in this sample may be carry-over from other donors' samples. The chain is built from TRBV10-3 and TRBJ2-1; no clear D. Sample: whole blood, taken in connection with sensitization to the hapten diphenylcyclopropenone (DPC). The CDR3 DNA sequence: TGTGCCATCAGTGAGGGGTCCTACAATGAGCAGTTCTTC. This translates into CAISEGSYNEQFF.